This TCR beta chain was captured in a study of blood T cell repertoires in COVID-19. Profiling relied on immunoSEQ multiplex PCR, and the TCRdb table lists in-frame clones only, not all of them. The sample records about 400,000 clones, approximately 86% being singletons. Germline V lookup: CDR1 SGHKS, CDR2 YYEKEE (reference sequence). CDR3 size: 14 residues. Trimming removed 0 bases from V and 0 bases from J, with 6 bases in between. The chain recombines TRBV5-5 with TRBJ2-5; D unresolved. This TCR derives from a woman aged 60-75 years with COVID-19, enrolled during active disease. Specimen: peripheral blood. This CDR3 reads CASSLVPDQETQYF. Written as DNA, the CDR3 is TGTGCCAGCAGCTTGGTTCCGGACCAAGAGACCCAGTACTTC.